The next 14 T cell receptor beta chains were all read from a single sample in a study of molecular identifiers for immune sequencing clone quantification. TCRdb redid the calling of the PCR reads with MiXCR, one entry per CDR3 protein. Of about 640,000 distinct CDR3 sequences listed, approximately 20% were seen once; the top ten hold 0.85% to 0.9%. Sequences were obtained from naive CD8+ T cells from blood, with Jurkat cell RNA spiked in. Stated subset: FACS-sorted CD8+CD4-CCR7+CD45RA+ naive T cells. Receptors were obtained from a human donor in good health. Some libraries in this study had Jurkat cell RNA spiked in.

This clonotype has at least ten counts. The chain recombines TRBV7-3 with TRBJ2-7, with 9 bases identical to TRBD2. V dropped 4 bases and J dropped 4; count of bases not matched to a gene: 8. Germline V gene data show CDR1 as SGHTA and CDR2 as FQGTGA. The CDR3 runs to 15 residues. CDR3 nucleotides: TGTGCCAGCAGCTGGGGGGCGGGAGGGCCTTACGAGCAGTACTTC. The encoded protein is CASSWGAGGPYEQYF.

This clonotype was detected ten times or more. One junction end does not reproduce the germline sequence, and a read error may be involved. The chain combines TRBV5-1 with TRBJ2-7; no reliable D call. The CDR3 length is 12 residues. CDR1 is SGHRS and CDR2 is YFSETQ in the germline V gene. The CDR3 sequence: CASSLPSYEQYF. CDR3 sequence (DNA): TGTGCCAGCAGTTTGCCGTCCTACGAGCAGTACTTC.

This clonotype was observed a few times. The rearrangement links TRBV5-8 to TRBJ2-4; possible D gene TRBD1, 5 bases. CDR1 is SGHTS, CDR2 YDEGEE, per germline. The CDR3 contains 15 residues. V gave up 4 bases and J gave up 4 bases, with 15 bases separating them. CDR3 protein: CASSLMATAKNIQYF. Here the CDR3 DNA reads TGTGCCAGCAGCCTTATGGCGACAGCGAAAAACATTCAGTACTTC. Combining the CDR3 with reference TRBV5-8 and TRBJ2-4 gives the whole variable domain EAGVTQSPTHLIKTRGQQATLRCSPISGHTSVYWYQQALGLGLQFLLWYDEGEERNRGNFPPRFSGRQFPNYSSELNVNALELEDSALYLCASSLMATAKNIQYFGAGTRLSVL.

This clonotype was seen at least ten times. The genes are TRBV29-1 and TRBJ2-6, with D uncertain. With 4 bases removed from V and 4 bases from J, the gap between germline ends came to 8 bases. From germline, CDR1 is SQVTM and CDR2 ANQGSEA. This CDR3 is built from 13 residues. CDR3 amino acids: CSVVWPGANVLTF. CDR3 sequence (DNA): TGCAGCGTTGTCTGGCCCGGGGCCAACGTCCTGACTTTC.

This clonotype appeared many times. The V call is TRBV6-2 or TRBV6-3, the J call TRBJ1-1; D is possibly TRBD1 (5 bases). The CDR3 is made up of 11 amino acids. The V gene lost 8 bases and the J gene lost 8 bases, with 12 bases spanning the gap. Germline loops: CDR1 MNHEY, CDR2 SVGEGT. CDR3 in amino acids: CASGDGGEAFF. The CDR3 DNA reads as TGTGCCAGCGGTGACGGGGGAGAAGCTTTCTTT.

This chain's CDR3 is CASSESDFNTGELFF. CDR3 DNA: TGTGCCAGCAGTGAAAGCGATTTTAACACCGGGGAGCTGTTTTTT. The genes are TRBV2 and TRBJ2-2; D is uncertain. The germline V gene has CDR1 SNHLY and CDR2 FYNNEI. This CDR3 is built from 15 residues. Trimming took 2 bases from V and 2 from J, leaving 9 bases between them.

This clonotype was seen only a few times. The chain uses TRBV28 and TRBJ2-7; a weak D match, TRBD1 (5 bases). The ends were cut back, 3 bases at V and 3 bases at J, with 12 bases in the middle. The CDR3 consists of 14 residues. Germline V CDR1 and CDR2: MDHEN, SYDVKM. This chain's CDR3 is CASSFLGRDYEQYF. CDR3 in DNA: TGTGCCAGCAGTTTTTTGGGCAGGGACTACGAGCAGTACTTC.

Points on this clonotype: A read error is possible here, since a much larger clone lies one base away. The V and J genes are TRBV6-2 or TRBV6-3 and TRBJ1-5; D is ambiguous. Germline V lookup: CDR1 MNHEY, CDR2 SVGEGT. This CDR3 spans 14 amino acids. In DNA, the CDR3 is TGTGTCAGCGGACCGACTGGTAGCAATCAGCCCCAGCATTTT. Protein product: CVSGPTGSNQPQHF.

This clonotype showed up just a few times. Because the CDR3 is missing its conserved closing phenylalanine or tryptophan, this is likely a read error. The CDR3 bases are TGCAGCGTTGACGGGACAGGGGCAGTCAGCTACACCTCC. It yields the protein CSVDGTGAVSYTS. This chain uses TRBV29-1 with TRBJ1-2, with 10 bases lining up with TRBD1. Germline CDR1 is SQVTM and CDR2 is ANQGSEA. The length of the CDR3 is 13 residues. The J segment lost 9 bases and the V segment lost 3 bases, leaving 7 bases of the junction unmatched.

This clonotype was counted only a few times. The chain recombines TRBV19 with TRBJ2-7, with D possibly being TRBD1 or TRBD2 (6 bases each). The CDR3 extends over 13 amino acids. V lost 3 bases, J lost 4 bases, and 10 bases lay in between. Germline CDR1 is LNHDA and CDR2 is SQIVND (reference sequence). The CDR3 is CASSMWGAYEQYF. DNA of the CDR3: TGTGCCAGTAGTATGTGGGGGGCTTACGAGCAGTACTTC.

The rearrangement links TRBV28 to TRBJ1-1; D remains unclear. The CDR3 length is 15 residues. V shed 7 bases and J shed 0 bases, with 15 bases lying between them. Germline V gene lookup returns CDR1 MDHEN and CDR2 SYDVKM. The CDR3 DNA is TGTGCCAGCACCCCGGGAGAGGGAGTGAACACTGAAGCTTTCTTT. As protein: CASTPGEGVNTEAFF. Supplemented by reference TRBV28 and TRBJ1-1, the full variable domain reads DVKVTQSSRYLVKRTGEKVFLECVQDMDHENMFWYRQDPGLGLRLIYFSYDVKMKEKGDIPEGYSVSREKKERFSLILESASTNQTSMYLCASTPGEGVNTEAFFGQGTRLTVV.

This chain uses TRBV20-1 with TRBJ1-6; possibly TRBD1 for D (5 bases). The CDR3 consists of 17 residues. Trimming removed 0 bases at V and 10 bases at J, with 22 bases between. Germline loops: CDR1 DFQATT, CDR2 SNEGSKA (reference sequence). CDR3 in amino acids: CSARDAEDNLGNSPLHF. In DNA, the CDR3 is TGCAGTGCTAGAGATGCTGAGGACAACCTTGGGAACTCACCCCTCCACTTT.

This clonotype has a count of ten or more. The V gene is TRBV3-1, the J gene TRBJ2-3; D is possibly TRBD2 (6 bases). The germline CDR1 and CDR2 sequences are LGHDT and YNNKEL (reference sequence). The CDR3 is 17 residues long. Deletions cut 4 bases from V and 1 base from J, with 18 bases between. CDR3 loop: CASSPRLVVAGTDTQYF. The CDR3 DNA sequence: TGTGCCAGCAGCCCCCGACTTGTGGTAGCGGGCACAGATACGCAGTATTTT.

This clonotype was observed a handful of times. This chain joins TRBV6-2 or TRBV6-3 and TRBJ2-7; 10 nucleotides align to TRBD1. J lost 2 bases, V lost 5 bases, and 3 bases had no gene match. The germline gives CDR1 MNHEY, CDR2 SVGEGT. The CDR3 spans 14 residues. CDR3 loop: CASSDRGRTYEQYF. The CDR3 DNA is TGTGCCAGCAGTGACAGGGGGCGAACCTACGAGCAGTACTTC.